This TCR beta chain was obtained from a study of T-cell memory formation after mild COVID-19. About the study: There were largely donor-specific TCR clusters.

CDR1 is MGHRA, CDR2 YSYEKL, per germline. The CDR3 extends over 15 amino acids. V trimming: 5 bases; J trimming: 0 bases; junction bases outside the gene matches: 5. General observations from the study: The study detected some responding clones in pre-infection memory, suggesting cross-reactive memory joined.

Employing constant-segment primers, 5'RACE generated TCR alpha and TCR beta cDNA libraries bearing sample barcodes and UMIs. One entry per CDR3 protein, called by TCRdb with MiXCR from the 5' RACE reads. The sample shows hundreds of thousands of distinct CDR3 sequences, about a sixth of them seen only once. In its sample, this clonotype was seen many times. Its antigen is undetermined. This clonotype was obtained from a man aged 18 to 30 who had mild COVID-19 (a few samples of this study predate the infection). Cell type and time point are not known. The genes are TRBV4-1 and TRBJ2-3; 7 nucleotides agree with TRBD1. The sequenced material came from PBMCs or a T cell subset sorted from them (not recorded which). The CDR3 reads CASSARTGSTDTQYF. CDR3 nucleotides: TGCGCCAGCAGCGCCCGGACAGGTAGCACAGATACGCAGTATTTT.